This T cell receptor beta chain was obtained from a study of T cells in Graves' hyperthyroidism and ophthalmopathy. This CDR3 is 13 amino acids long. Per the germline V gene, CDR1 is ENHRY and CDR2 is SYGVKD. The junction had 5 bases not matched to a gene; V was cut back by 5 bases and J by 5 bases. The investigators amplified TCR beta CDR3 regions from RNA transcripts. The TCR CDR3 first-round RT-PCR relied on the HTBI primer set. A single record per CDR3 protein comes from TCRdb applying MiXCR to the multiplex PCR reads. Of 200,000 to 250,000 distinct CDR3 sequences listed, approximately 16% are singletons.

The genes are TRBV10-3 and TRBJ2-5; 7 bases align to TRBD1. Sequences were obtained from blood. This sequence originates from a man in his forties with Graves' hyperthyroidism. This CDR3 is CAISLARGETQYF. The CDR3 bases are TGTGCCATCAGTTTGGCCAGGGGGGAGACCCAGTACTTC.